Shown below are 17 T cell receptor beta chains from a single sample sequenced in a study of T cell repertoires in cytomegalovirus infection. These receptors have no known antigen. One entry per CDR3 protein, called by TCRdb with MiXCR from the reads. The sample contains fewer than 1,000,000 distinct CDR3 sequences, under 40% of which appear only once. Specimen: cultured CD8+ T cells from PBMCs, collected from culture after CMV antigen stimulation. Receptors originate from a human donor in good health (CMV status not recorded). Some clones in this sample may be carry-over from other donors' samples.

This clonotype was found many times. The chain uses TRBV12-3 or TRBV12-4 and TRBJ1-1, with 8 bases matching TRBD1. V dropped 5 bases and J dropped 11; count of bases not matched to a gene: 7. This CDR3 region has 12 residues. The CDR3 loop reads CASSLGQGLAFF. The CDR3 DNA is TGTGCCAGCAGTCTCGGACAGGGTCTGGCTTTCTTT.

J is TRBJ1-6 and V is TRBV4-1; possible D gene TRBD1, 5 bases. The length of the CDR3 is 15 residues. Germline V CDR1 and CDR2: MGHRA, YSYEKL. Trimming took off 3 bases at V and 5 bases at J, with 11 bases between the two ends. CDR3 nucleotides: TGCGCCAGCAGCCAGAGGACAAGAGATAATTCACCCCTCCACTTT. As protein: CASSQRTRDNSPLHF.

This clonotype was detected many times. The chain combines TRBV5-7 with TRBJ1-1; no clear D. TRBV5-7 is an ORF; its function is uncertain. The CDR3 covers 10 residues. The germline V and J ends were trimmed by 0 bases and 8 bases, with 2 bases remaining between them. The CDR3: CASSLVEAFF. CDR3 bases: TGTGCCAGCAGCTTGGTCGAAGCTTTCTTT.

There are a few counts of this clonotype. CDR3 region: CSARHRGNYEQYV. CDR3 in DNA: TGCAGTGCTAGGCACAGGGGCAACTACGAGCAGTACGTC. V is TRBV20-1 and J is TRBJ2-7, with TRBD1 identical over 7 bases. Germline V lookup: CDR1 DFQATT, CDR2 SNEGSKA (reference sequence). The V segment lost 3 bases and the J segment 3 bases; nucleotides outside the gene matches: 5. The CDR3 covers 13 residues.

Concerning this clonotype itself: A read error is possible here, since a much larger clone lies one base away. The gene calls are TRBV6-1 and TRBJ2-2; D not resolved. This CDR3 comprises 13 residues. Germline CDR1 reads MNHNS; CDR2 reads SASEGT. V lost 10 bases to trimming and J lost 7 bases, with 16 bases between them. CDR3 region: CATQWYLGGELFF. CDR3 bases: TGTGCCACCCAGTGGTACCTTGGCGGGGAGCTGTTTTTT.

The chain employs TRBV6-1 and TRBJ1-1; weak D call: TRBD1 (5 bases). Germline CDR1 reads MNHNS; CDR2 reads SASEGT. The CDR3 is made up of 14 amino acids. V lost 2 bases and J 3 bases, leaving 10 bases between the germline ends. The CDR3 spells CASSEFRGDTEAFF. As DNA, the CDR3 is TGTGCCAGCAGTGAATTTCGGGGGGACACTGAAGCTTTCTTT.

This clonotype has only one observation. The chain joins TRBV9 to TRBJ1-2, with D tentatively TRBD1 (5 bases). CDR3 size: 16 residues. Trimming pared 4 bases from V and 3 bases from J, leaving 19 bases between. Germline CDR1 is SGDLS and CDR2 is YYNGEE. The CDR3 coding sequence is TGTGCCAGCAGCACCCCGCTACAGGATTTTCACTATGGCTACACCTTC. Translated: CASSTPLQDFHYGYTF.

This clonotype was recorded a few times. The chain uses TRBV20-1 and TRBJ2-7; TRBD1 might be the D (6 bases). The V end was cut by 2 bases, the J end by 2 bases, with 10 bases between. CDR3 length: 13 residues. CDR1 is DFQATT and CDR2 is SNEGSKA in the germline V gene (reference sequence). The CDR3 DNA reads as TGCAGTGCTAGACAGGGGACGACCTACGAGCAGTACGTC. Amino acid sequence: CSARQGTTYEQYV.

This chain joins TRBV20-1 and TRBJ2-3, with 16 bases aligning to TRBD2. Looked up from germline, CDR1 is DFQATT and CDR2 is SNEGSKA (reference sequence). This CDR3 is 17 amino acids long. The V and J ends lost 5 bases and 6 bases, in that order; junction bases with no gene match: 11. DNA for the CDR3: TGCAGTGCTGATTGGGGACTAGCGGGGGGGCCTGGCGATACGCAGTATTTT. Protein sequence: CSADWGLAGGPGDTQYF.

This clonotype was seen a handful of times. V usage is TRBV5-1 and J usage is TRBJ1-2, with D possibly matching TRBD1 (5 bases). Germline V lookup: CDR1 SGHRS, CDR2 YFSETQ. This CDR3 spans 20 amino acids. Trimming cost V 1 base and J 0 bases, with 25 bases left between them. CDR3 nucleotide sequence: TGCGCCAGCAGCTTGAAGGCACCCACGACAGTCCCCTCAACTAACTATGGCTACACCTTC. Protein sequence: CASSLKAPTTVPSTNYGYTF.

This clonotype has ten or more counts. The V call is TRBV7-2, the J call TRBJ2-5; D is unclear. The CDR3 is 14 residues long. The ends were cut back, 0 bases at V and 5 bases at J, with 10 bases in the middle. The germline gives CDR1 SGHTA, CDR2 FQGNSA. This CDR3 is CASSLAVGSETQYF. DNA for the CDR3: TGTGCCAGCAGCTTAGCGGTGGGGTCGGAGACCCAGTACTTC.

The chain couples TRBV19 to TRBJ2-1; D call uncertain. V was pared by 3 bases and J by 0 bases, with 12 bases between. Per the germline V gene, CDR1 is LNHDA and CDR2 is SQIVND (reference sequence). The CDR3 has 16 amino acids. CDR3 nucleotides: TGTGCCAGTAGTATCTTCGGTTTTACCTCCTACAATGAGCAGTTCTTC. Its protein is CASSIFGFTSYNEQFF. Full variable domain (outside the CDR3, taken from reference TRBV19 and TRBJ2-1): DGGITQSPKYLFRKEGQNVTLSCEQNLNHDAMYWYRQDPGQGLRLIYYSQIVNDFQKGDIAEGYSVSREKKESFPLTVTSAQKNPTAFYLCASSIFGFTSYNEQFFGPGTRLTVL.

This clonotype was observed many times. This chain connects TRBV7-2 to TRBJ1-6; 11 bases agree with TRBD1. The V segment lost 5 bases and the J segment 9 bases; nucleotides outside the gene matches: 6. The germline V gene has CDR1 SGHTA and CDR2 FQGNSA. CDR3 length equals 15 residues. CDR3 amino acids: CASSAQGTGGSPLHF. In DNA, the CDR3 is TGTGCCAGCAGCGCCCAGGGGACAGGGGGTTCACCCCTCCACTTT.

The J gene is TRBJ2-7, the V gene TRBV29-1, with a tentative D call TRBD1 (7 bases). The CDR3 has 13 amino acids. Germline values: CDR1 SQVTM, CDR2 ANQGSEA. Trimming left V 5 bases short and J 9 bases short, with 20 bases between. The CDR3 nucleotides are TGCAGCGTTCCCGATTGGACAGGACTAACGCAGTACTTC. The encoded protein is CSVPDWTGLTQYF.

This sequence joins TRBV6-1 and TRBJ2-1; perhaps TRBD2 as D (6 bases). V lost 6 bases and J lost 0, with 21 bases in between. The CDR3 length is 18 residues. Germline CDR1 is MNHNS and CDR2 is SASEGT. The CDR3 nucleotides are TGTGCCAGCAGGGAGGGGATTTACGAGGCGAGCTCCTACAATGAGCAGTTCTTC. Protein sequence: CASREGIYEASSYNEQFF.

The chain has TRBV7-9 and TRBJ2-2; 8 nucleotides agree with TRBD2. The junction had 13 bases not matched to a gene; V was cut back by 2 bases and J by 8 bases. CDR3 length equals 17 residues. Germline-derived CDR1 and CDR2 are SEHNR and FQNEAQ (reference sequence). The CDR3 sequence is CASSLPQRGSHGGELFF. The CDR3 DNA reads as TGTGCCAGCAGCTTACCCCAGCGGGGGAGCCATGGGGGGGAGCTGTTTTTT.

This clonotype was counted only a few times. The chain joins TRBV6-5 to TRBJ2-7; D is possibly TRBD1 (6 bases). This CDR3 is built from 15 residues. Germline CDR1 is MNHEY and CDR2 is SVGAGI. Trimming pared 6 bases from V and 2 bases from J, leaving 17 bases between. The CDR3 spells CASSPRGSTAYEQYF. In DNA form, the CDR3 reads TGTGCCAGCAGCCCCAGGGGATCGACGGCCTACGAGCAGTACTTC.